The 29 T cell receptor beta chains in this list originate from one sample, sequenced in a study of T cell repertoires in cytomegalovirus infection. From the reads, TCRdb called clonotypes with MiXCR, one entry per CDR3 protein. The profile covers some 300,000 distinct CDR3 sequences, with roughly 13% appearing a single time and 7% to 9.5% taken by the ten largest. The sequenced material came from PBMCs. These receptor sequences come from a human donor in good health (CMV status not recorded). Some clones in this sample may be carry-over from other donors' samples.

This clonotype was recorded many times. The chain combines TRBV7-8 with TRBJ1-1, with a tentative D call TRBD1 (5 bases). From germline, CDR1 is SGHVS and CDR2 FQNEAQ. The CDR3 loop spans 17 amino acids. Trimming pared 2 bases from V and 2 bases from J, leaving 18 bases between. DNA for the CDR3: TGTGCCAGCAGCTTACTCACCGGGGGGGGGGGAAACACTGAAGCTTTCTTT. Translating it yields CASSLLTGGGGNTEAFF.

With respect to this clonotype: Just one base apart from a much larger clone, this may be a read error. The chain links TRBV19 to TRBJ1-5; D might be TRBD1 (5 bases). Germline V CDR1 and CDR2: LNHDA, SQIVND (reference sequence). The CDR3 totals 15 residues. The CDR3 DNA follows: TGTGCCAGTAGTTGGGACCCTAATAGCAATCAGCCCCAGGATTTT. Amino acids: CASSWDPNSNQPQDF.

This clonotype was detected only once. V usage is TRBV6-6 and J usage is TRBJ1-1, with D maybe TRBD1 (6 bases). Germline CDR1 reads MNHNY; CDR2 reads SVGAGI (reference sequence). The V and J ends lost 4 bases and 1 base respectively, with 10 bases between them. This CDR3 has 14 amino acids. CDR3 sequence: CASSCQGSNTEAFF. CDR3 coding DNA: TGTGCCAGCAGTTGCCAGGGGTCGAACACTGAAGCTTTCTTT.

This clonotype was picked up many times. The chain links TRBV28 to TRBJ1-2, with 9 bases that match TRBD1. From germline, CDR1 is MDHEN and CDR2 SYDVKM. This CDR3 is 15 amino acids long. After removal of 6 bases from V and 5 bases from J, the junction contained 10 bases not matched to a gene. In nucleotides, the CDR3 is TGTGCCAGCAGGCGGACAGGGGAAGGGGTATATGGCTACACCTTC. Protein: CASRRTGEGVYGYTF.

This clonotype showed up many times. This rearrangement joins TRBV4-3 to TRBJ2-4; D is perhaps TRBD1 or TRBD2 (7 bases each). Germline V gene lookup returns CDR1 LGHNA and CDR2 YSLEER. There are 16 residues in the CDR3. V was trimmed by 4 bases and J by 7 bases, leaving 20 bases between them. The CDR3 protein is CASSRYRQGGTNIQYF. Here the CDR3 DNA reads TGCGCCAGCAGCCGGTACCGACAGGGAGGGACTAACATTCAGTACTTC.

This clonotype was detected many times. The V call is TRBV7-6, the J call TRBJ2-2; 7 bases match TRBD1. The germline V gene encodes CDR1 SGHVS and CDR2 FNYEAQ. CDR3 length: 16 amino acids. Trimming removed 5 bases from V and 0 bases from J; junction bases left unmatched: 6. This CDR3 is CASSQRQGSNTGELFF. CDR3 bases: TGTGCCAGCAGCCAAAGACAGGGCTCGAACACCGGGGAGCTGTTTTTT. Variable domain in full (rest from reference TRBV7-6 and TRBJ2-2): GAGVSQSPRYKVTKRGQDVALRCDPISGHVSLYWYRQALGQGPEFLTYFNYEAQQDKSGLPNDRFSAERPEGSISTLTIQRTEQRDSAMYRCASSQRQGSNTGELFFGEGSRLTVL.

The chain carries TRBV6-6 and TRBJ1-3; D may be TRBD1 (5 bases). Germline V lookup: CDR1 MNHNY, CDR2 SVGAGI (reference sequence). CDR3 size: 17 residues. V was pared by 7 bases and J by 0 bases, with 19 bases between. The DNA of the CDR3 is TGTGCCAGCACCCCCACCGGGGGGGGTGACTCTGGAAACACCATATATTTT. Its protein is CASTPTGGGDSGNTIYF.

The chain has TRBV7-3 and TRBJ1-1; TRBD1 agrees at 7 bases. The germline V gene encodes CDR1 SGHTA and CDR2 FQGTGA. J lost 5 bases, V lost 5 bases, and 5 bases had no gene match. This CDR3 comprises 13 residues. The CDR3 coding sequence is TGTGCCAGCAGCCGTGACAGGGCAACTGAAGCTTTCTTT. It specifies CASSRDRATEAFF.

V gene TRBV19 combines with J gene TRBJ1-4; the D gene is possibly TRBD1 (5 bases). Germline CDR1 and CDR2: LNHDA and SQIVND (reference sequence). V gave up 5 bases and J gave up 2 bases, with 15 bases separating them. There are 16 residues in the CDR3. CDR3 sequence: CASSYRDGLTNEKLFF. The CDR3 nucleotides are TGTGCCAGTAGTTACCGGGACGGACTCACTAATGAAAAACTGTTTTTT.

This clonotype has only a few counts. The J gene is TRBJ2-1, the V gene TRBV10-3, with TRBD1 identical over 9 bases. This CDR3 has 17 amino acids. Germline CDR1 ENHRY, CDR2 SYGVKD. The trim removed 2 bases at V and 1 base at J, leaving 6 bases unmatched. CDR3 amino acids: CAISEGQGLSSYNEQFF. CDR3 DNA sequence: TGTGCCATCAGTGAGGGACAGGGGTTAAGTTCCTACAATGAGCAGTTCTTC.

This clonotype was detected many times. The chain couples TRBV7-6 to TRBJ2-5; 9 bases fit TRBD2. This CDR3 has 16 residues. Looked up from germline, CDR1 is SGHVS and CDR2 is FNYEAQ. After removal of 1 base from V and 5 bases from J, the junction contained 8 bases not matched to a gene. The CDR3 spells CASSLVVASGVETQYF. CDR3 nucleotide sequence: TGTGCCAGCAGCTTAGTCGTGGCTAGCGGGGTTGAGACCCAGTACTTC.

This clonotype was detected ten times or more. V is TRBV29-1 and J is TRBJ2-3; TRBD2 aligns across 7 bases. The V segment lost 1 base and the J segment 6 bases; nucleotides outside the gene matches: 10. This CDR3 comprises 15 residues. Germline V lookup: CDR1 SQVTM, CDR2 ANQGSEA. The CDR3 spells CSVEGGLRGFDTQYF. DNA of the CDR3: TGCAGCGTTGAAGGGGGACTACGTGGCTTCGATACGCAGTATTTT.

This clonotype was recorded many times. The chain recombines TRBV7-8 with TRBJ2-1, with 8 positions matching TRBD2. This CDR3 has 15 amino acids. The V segment lost 1 base and the J segment 3 bases; nucleotides outside the gene matches: 2. Germline-derived CDR1 and CDR2 are SGHVS and FQNEAQ. CDR3: CASSLESGSYNEQFF. The CDR3 DNA sequence: TGTGCCAGCAGCTTAGAGAGCGGGAGCTACAATGAGCAGTTCTTC.

This clonotype was seen more than once but under ten times. The rearrangement joins TRBV18 to TRBJ2-7; D perhaps matches TRBD2 (5 bases). CDR1 KGHSH and CDR2 LQKENI come from the germline V gene. The CDR3 covers 14 residues. V dropped 3 bases and J dropped 3 bases, with 12 bases sitting between them. CDR3 sequence: CASSPPGTGYEQYF. The CDR3, as DNA: TGTGCCAGCTCACCGCCGGGAACCGGCTACGAGCAGTACTTC.

This clonotype was seen repeatedly, ten times or more. This chain joins TRBV4-1 and TRBJ1-1; TRBD1 might be the D (6 bases). The CDR3 is made up of 15 amino acids. V was trimmed by 5 bases and J by 0 bases, leaving 13 bases between them. CDR1 is MGHRA, CDR2 YSYEKL, per germline. For the CDR3, the DNA is TGCGCCAGCAGCAGGGACGGGACACTGAACACTGAAGCTTTCTTT. Amino acids: CASSRDGTLNTEAFF.

This clonotype was observed many times. This CDR3 is CASSLNPGGQNTEAFF. CDR3 bases: TGTGCCAGCAGCTTAAATCCAGGGGGCCAGAACACTGAAGCTTTCTTT. The chain uses TRBV7-9 and TRBJ1-1; TRBD1 agrees at 8 bases. CDR1 and CDR2 (germline): SEHNR, FQNEAQ (reference sequence). Trimming removed 2 bases from V and 1 base from J; junction bases left unmatched: 6. This CDR3 comprises 16 residues.

This clonotype has ten or more counts. The V and J genes are TRBV3-1 and TRBJ2-7; 11 bases match TRBD2. J gave up 3 bases and V 1 base, and 8 bases lay outside the gene matches. Germline values: CDR1 LGHDT, CDR2 YNNKEL (reference sequence). CDR3 length: 17 residues. In DNA, the CDR3 is TGTGCCAGCAGCCAAGTGTGGGCTAGCGGGGGGCGCTACGAGCAGTACTTC. This sequence encodes CASSQVWASGGRYEQYF.

This clonotype was picked up many times. The chain links TRBV7-6 to TRBJ2-3, with D unclear. The CDR3 length is 15 residues. The germline V gene has CDR1 SGHVS and CDR2 FNYEAQ. V was shortened by 1 base and J by 0 bases, with 8 bases between the two germline ends. For the CDR3, the DNA is TGTGCCAGCAGCTTAGGGCCAGCTAGCACAGATACGCAGTATTTT. Its translation: CASSLGPASTDTQYF.

The rearrangement joins TRBV10-2 to TRBJ1-1; D is uncertain. The CDR3 has 12 amino acids. Trimming cost V 6 bases and J 1 base, with 6 bases left between them. Germline V lookup: CDR1 WSHSY, CDR2 SAAADI. DNA of the CDR3: TGCGCCAGCAGACAAGCGAACACTGAAGCTTTCTTT. Translated, it gives CASRQANTEAFF.

The rearrangement links TRBV20-1 to TRBJ1-5, with D maybe TRBD1 (6 bases). The CDR3 totals 13 residues. CDR1 is DFQATT, CDR2 SNEGSKA, per germline (reference sequence). The V end lost 5 bases, the J end lost 2 bases, and 10 bases lay between the germline ends. The CDR3 bases are TGCAGTGCTTACAGGGTGGGCAATCAGCCCCAGCATTTT. It encodes CSAYRVGNQPQHF.

This chain connects TRBV4-3 to TRBJ1-5; TRBD1 matches 9 bases. This CDR3 is 16 amino acids long. Germline CDR1 and CDR2: LGHNA and YSLEER. V lost 0 bases to trimming and J lost 5 bases; unmatched junction nucleotides: 5. CDR3 in amino acids: CASSQDLGQGYQPQHF. DNA for the CDR3: TGCGCCAGCAGCCAAGATCTGGGACAGGGCTATCAGCCCCAGCATTTT.

This clonotype was picked up a small number of times. The chain employs TRBV20-1 and TRBJ2-3; 8 bases align to TRBD1. J lost 6 bases, V lost 6 bases, and 8 bases had no gene match. Germline loops: CDR1 DFQATT, CDR2 SNEGSKA (reference sequence). The length of the CDR3 is 13 residues. The CDR3 nucleotides are TGCAGTGCAAAAGGGACAGGTTGGGATACGCAGTATTTT. It encodes CSAKGTGWDTQYF.

The chain combines TRBV5-4 with TRBJ2-1, with 9 bases identical to TRBD1. Germline CDR1 reads SGHNT; CDR2 reads YYREEE (reference sequence). V dropped 0 bases and J dropped 1; count of bases not matched to a gene: 2. The CDR3 is 16 amino acids. This chain's CDR3 is CASSLGGTGSYNEQFF. In DNA form, the CDR3 reads TGTGCCAGCAGCTTGGGAGGGACAGGGTCCTACAATGAGCAGTTCTTC.

This clonotype has ten or more counts. This chain links TRBV11-2 with TRBJ2-1, with 11 bases lining up with TRBD2. V was clipped by 10 bases and J by 8 bases; unmatched bases: 10. The CDR3 loop spans 14 amino acids. Per the germline V gene, CDR1 is SGHAT and CDR2 is FQNNGV. The CDR3 DNA reads as TGTGCCACTGGATTAGCGGGGGGGCCCTATGAGCAGTTCTTC. Its protein product is CATGLAGGPYEQFF.

This sequence joins TRBV30 and TRBJ2-3; D is unresolved. The CDR3 covers 13 residues. The ends were cut back, 4 bases at V and 1 base at J, with 9 bases in the middle. The germline gives CDR1 GTSNPN, CDR2 SVGIG (reference sequence). CDR3 region: CAWNLVGTDTQYF. The CDR3, as DNA: TGTGCCTGGAACCTCGTAGGCACAGATACGCAGTATTTT.

This clonotype has a handful of counts. DNA of the CDR3: TGCGCCAGCAGCTTGAGGCCAGGGGGGATTGATACGCAGTATTTT. The encoded protein is CASSLRPGGIDTQYF. The rearrangement uses TRBV5-1 and TRBJ2-3; weak D call: TRBD1 (7 bases). Trimming pared 1 base from V and 6 bases from J, leaving 15 bases between. The germline CDR1 and CDR2 sequences are SGHRS and YFSETQ. This CDR3 contains 15 residues.

The chain uses TRBV20-1 and TRBJ1-1; a possible D gene is TRBD1 (6 bases). Germline V CDR1 and CDR2: DFQATT, SNEGSKA (reference sequence). V was pared by 3 bases and J by 0 bases, with 8 bases between. The CDR3 sequence is 13 residues long. CDR3 residues: CSASGQLNTEAFF. The CDR3, as DNA: TGCAGTGCTAGCGGACAGTTGAACACTGAAGCTTTCTTT.

This clonotype has only a few counts. The V and J genes are TRBV28 and TRBJ2-7, with TRBD2 matching over 12 bases. Trimming removed 5 bases from V and 3 bases from J; junction bases left unmatched: 5. Germline loops: CDR1 MDHEN, CDR2 SYDVKM. CDR3 length: 15 residues. CDR3 DNA sequence: TGTGCCAGCAGTCGGACTAGCGGGAAAGTCTACGAGCAGTACTTC. Encoded protein: CASSRTSGKVYEQYF.

This chain uses TRBV19 with TRBJ2-2; the D is unclear. The V end lost 10 bases, the J end lost 4 bases, and 13 bases lay between the germline ends. Germline V gene data show CDR1 as LNHDA and CDR2 as SQIVND (reference sequence). The CDR3 spans 13 residues. Written as DNA, the CDR3 is TGTGCCACCACGGGCAGTCGCACCGGGGAGCTGTTTTTT. This sequence encodes CATTGSRTGELFF. Based on the CDR3 plus reference TRBV19 and TRBJ2-2, the full variable domain is DGGITQSPKYLFRKEGQNVTLSCEQNLNHDAMYWYRQDPGQGLRLIYYSQIVNDFQKGDIAEGYSVSREKKESFPLTVTSAQKNPTAFYLCATTGSRTGELFFGEGSRLTVL.